This T cell receptor beta chain originates from a study of CD8+CD57+ T cells in acquired aplastic anemia. For the study at large: Sorted CD4+ and CD8+ cells yielded about 2.9 ug of DNA on average. Findings of the study overall: Sharing between patients and controls was observed for twenty-nine CD8+ CDR3 sequences. Patients versus controls showed no significant CD8+ Simpson's diversity difference.

Investigators profiled TCR beta VDJ and CDR3 from genomic DNA template. TCRdb passed the reads through MiXCR, listing each CDR3 protein once. The sample consists of about 190,000 distinct CDR3 sequences, about 64% of them appearing once. The CDR3 consists of 14 residues. Trimming removed 6 bases at V and 0 bases at J, with 13 bases between. From germline, CDR1 is SGHDT and CDR2 YYEEEE. This clonotype was detected many times. The antigen is undetermined. Source material: sorted CD4+, CD8+, or CD8+CD57+ T cells (not recorded which) from PBMCs. The chain recombines TRBV5-6 with TRBJ2-7; D is undetermined. This sequence originates from a human donor with severe aplastic anemia or a healthy control (not recorded which). As DNA, the CDR3 is TGTGCCAGCACCCTAGAGGTCCGCTCCTACGAGCAGTACTTC. Amino acid sequence: CASTLEVRSYEQYF. Full variable domain (outside the CDR3, taken from reference TRBV5-6 and TRBJ2-7): DAGVTQSPTHLIKTRGQQVTLRCSPKSGHDTVSWYQQALGQGPQFIFQYYEEEERQRGNFPDRFSGHQFPNYSSELNVNALLLGDSALYLCASTLEVRSYEQYFGPGTRLTVT.